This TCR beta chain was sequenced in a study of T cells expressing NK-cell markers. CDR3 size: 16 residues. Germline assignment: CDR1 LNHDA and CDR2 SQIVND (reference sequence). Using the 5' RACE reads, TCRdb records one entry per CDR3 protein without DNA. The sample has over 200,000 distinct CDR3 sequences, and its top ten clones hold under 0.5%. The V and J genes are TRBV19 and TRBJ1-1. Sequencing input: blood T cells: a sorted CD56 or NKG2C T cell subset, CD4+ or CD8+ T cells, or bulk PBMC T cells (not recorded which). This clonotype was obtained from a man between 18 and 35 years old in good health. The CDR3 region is CASSPVHARLNTEAFF.